This T cell receptor beta chain was profiled in a study of T cells after yellow fever vaccination. TCRdb passed the 5' RACE reads through MiXCR, listing each CDR3 protein once. The data contain 85,000 to 100,000 distinct CDR3 sequences, 4.5% to 6% of them singletons. The germline V gene encodes CDR1 SGHTA and CDR2 FQGTGA. Trimming took 6 bases from V and 2 from J, leaving 13 bases between them. The CDR3 extends over 14 amino acids. This clonotype was counted between two and nine times. This chain connects TRBV7-3 to TRBJ2-5; D may be TRBD1 (6 bases). This TCR derives from a young man who received the YFV17D yellow fever vaccine. The material sequenced was CD8+ T cells sorted from PBMCs, taken 10 days after the yellow fever booster vaccination. In DNA, the CDR3 is TGTGCCAGCAGTTATGGGACATCTCAAGAGACCCAGTACTTC. Its protein product is CASSYGTSQETQYF.